A selection of T cell receptor beta chains follows, all from one sample in a study of cytomegalovirus exposure and HLA in healthy donors. The repertoire was sequenced with immunoSEQ multiplex PCR; TCRdb's copy has only in-frame clones and lacks some. Seen here are fewer than 150,000 clones, 73% observed once, and the top ten hold over 13%. Sequencing was carried out using PBMCs. Receptor source: a human donor in good health. Each CDR3 is given with its conserved first and last residue. The order of the fields is clone size, V gene, J gene, D gene, CDR3 protein, CDR3 DNA. D genes are given only for firm matches. Clone size, where shown, is once, few, many, or a class for clones that have expanded.

clone_size: once
v_call: TRBV6-5
j_call: TRBJ2-7
d_call: TRBD1
cdr3_aa: CASRDPGQGVYEQYF
cdr3_nt: TGTGCCAGCAGGGATCCGGGACAGGGGGTCTACGAGCAGTACTTC

clone_size: .
v_call: TRBV5-4
j_call: TRBJ2-1
d_call: .
cdr3_aa: CASSPTASRGANEQFF
cdr3_nt: TGTGCCAGCAGCCCCACAGCCAGCCGGGGAGCGAATGAGCAGTTCTTC

clone_size: .
v_call: TRBV6-1
j_call: TRBJ1-2
d_call: .
cdr3_aa: CASSEWEGYGYTF
cdr3_nt: TGTGCCAGCAGTGAATGGGAGGGTTATGGCTACACCTTC

clone_size: once
v_call: TRBV7-9
j_call: TRBJ2-7
d_call: TRBD2
cdr3_aa: CASSFPPGRAVYEQYF
cdr3_nt: TGTGCCAGCAGCTTCCCCCCCGGGAGGGCCGTCTACGAGCAGTACTTC

clone_size: .
v_call: TRBV2
j_call: TRBJ2-7
d_call: TRBD2
cdr3_aa: CASSVLAGGEQYF
cdr3_nt: TGTGCCAGCAGTGTTTTAGCGGGAGGCGAGCAGTACTTC

clone_size: .
v_call: TRBV28
j_call: TRBJ1-1
d_call: .
cdr3_aa: CASSDPFWTDKNTEAFF
cdr3_nt: TGTGCCAGCAGCGATCCTTTTTGGACAGATAAGAACACTGAAGCTTTCTTT

clone_size: .
v_call: TRBV7-6
j_call: TRBJ2-3
d_call: TRBD2
cdr3_aa: CASSPLSGVEDTQYF
cdr3_nt: TGTGCCAGCAGTCCCCTGAGCGGGGTGGAAGATACGCAGTATTTT

clone_size: .
v_call: TRBV6-4
j_call: TRBJ2-5
d_call: .
cdr3_aa: CASSRDTQETQYF
cdr3_nt: TGTGCCAGCAGCCGGGACACCCAAGAGACCCAGTACTTC

clone_size: .
v_call: TRBV27
j_call: TRBJ2-1
d_call: .
cdr3_aa: CASRGGALGEQFF
cdr3_nt: TGTGCCAGCAGGGGCGGGGCTCTTGGGGAGCAGTTCTTC

clone_size: few
v_call: TRBV5-1
j_call: TRBJ2-2
d_call: TRBD1
cdr3_aa: CASSFLRDREIGGELFF
cdr3_nt: TGCGCCAGCAGCTTTTTAAGGGACAGGGAGATCGGCGGGGAGCTGTTTTTT

clone_size: .
v_call: TRBV12-5
j_call: TRBJ2-2
d_call: .
cdr3_aa: CASGLVGLTGELFF
cdr3_nt: TGTGCTAGTGGTTTGGTGGGCCTTACCGGGGAGCTGTTTTTT

clone_size: .
v_call: TRBV30
j_call: TRBJ2-5
d_call: .
cdr3_aa: CAWSGSNLQATQYF
cdr3_nt: TGTGCCTGGAGTGGGAGCAACCTTCAAGCGACCCAGTACTTC

clone_size: .
v_call: TRBV15
j_call: TRBJ1-2
d_call: TRBD1
cdr3_aa: CATSGTGGRNYGYTF
cdr3_nt: TGTGCCACCAGCGGTACAGGGGGCAGAAACTATGGCTACACCTTC

clone_size: .
v_call: TRBV9
j_call: TRBJ1-1
d_call: TRBD1
cdr3_aa: CASSPTGTGAFF
cdr3_nt: TGTGCCAGCAGCCCCACCGGGACAGGGGCTTTCTTT

clone_size: .
v_call: TRBV5-4
j_call: TRBJ1-6
d_call: .
cdr3_aa: CASSFGVYNSPLHF
cdr3_nt: TGTGCCAGCAGCTTCGGGGTCTATAATTCACCCCTCCACTTT

clone_size: .
v_call: TRBV5-6
j_call: TRBJ2-7
d_call: TRBD1
cdr3_aa: CASSLLDRDSREQYF
cdr3_nt: TGTGCCAGCAGCTTGCTGGACAGGGATTCGCGCGAGCAGTACTTC

clone_size: few
v_call: TRBV19
j_call: TRBJ1-2
d_call: .
cdr3_aa: CASSKLNGYYGYTF
cdr3_nt: TGTGCCAGTAGTAAACTCAACGGTTACTATGGCTACACCTTC

clone_size: .
v_call: TRBV6-5
j_call: TRBJ2-3
d_call: .
cdr3_aa: CASSYSLGPRADTQYF
cdr3_nt: TGTGCCAGCAGTTACTCGCTAGGTCCTCGTGCAGATACGCAGTATTTT

clone_size: .
v_call: TRBV6-4
j_call: TRBJ2-3
d_call: TRBD1
cdr3_aa: CASSTQQGADTQYF
cdr3_nt: TGTGCCAGCAGCACTCAACAGGGGGCAGATACGCAGTATTTT

clone_size: .
v_call: TRBV27
j_call: TRBJ2-1
d_call: TRBD2
cdr3_aa: CASSSLAGGPGEQFF
cdr3_nt: TGTGCCAGCAGCTCACTAGCGGGAGGGCCGGGTGAGCAGTTCTTC

clone_size: once
v_call: TRBV27
j_call: TRBJ2-1
d_call: .
cdr3_aa: CASGPWAQFF
cdr3_nt: TGTGCCAGCGGGCCGTGGGCGCAGTTCTTC

clone_size: .
v_call: TRBV27
j_call: TRBJ2-2
d_call: TRBD2
cdr3_aa: CASSLAGGGGELFF
cdr3_nt: TGTGCCAGCAGTTTAGCGGGGGGTGGGGGGGAGCTGTTTTTT

clone_size: .
v_call: TRBV4-1
j_call: TRBJ1-2
d_call: TRBD1
cdr3_aa: CASSQTGASGYGYTF
cdr3_nt: TGCGCCAGCAGCCAAACAGGGGCTAGTGGCTATGGCTACACCTTC